A selection of T cell receptor beta chains follows, all from one sample in a study of T cell repertoires in ileal Crohn's disease. Sequencing used immunoSEQ multiplex PCR; TCRdb keeps in-frame clones, though not all of them. The repertoire holds around 14,000 clones, with roughly 70% as singletons. Sequenced sample: ileal tissue. The source is an adult with Crohn's disease. CDR3s include the opening cysteine and the closing phenylalanine or tryptophan. D genes are given only for firm matches. Some rows mark clone size as missing; the rest say once, few, many or name a class of expanded clone.

TRBD2	-	TRBV7-3	TRBJ2-2	CASSFGGRETGELFF	TGTGCCAGCAGCTTCGGGGGGAGGGAGACCGGGGAGCTGTTTTTT
TRBD2	-	TRBV5-4	TRBJ2-1	CASSPRTSGVNEQFF	TGTGCCAGCAGCCCCCGGACTAGCGGGGTTAATGAGCAGTTCTTC
-	few	TRBV6-5	TRBJ2-7	CASSYSRQDNYEQYF	TGTGCCAGCAGTTACTCGAGACAGGATAACTACGAGCAGTACTTC
-	-	TRBV6-1	TRBJ2-3	CASSEVSTDTQYF	TGTGCCAGCAGTGAGGTGAGCACAGATACGCAGTATTTT
-	-	TRBV2	TRBJ2-7	CASSEFGRGEQYF	TGTGCCAGCAGTGAATTCGGTCGGGGCGAGCAGTACTTC
-	few	TRBV5-1	TRBJ2-3	CASSLSPGADTQYF	TGCGCCAGCAGCTTGAGCCCGGGGGCAGATACGCAGTATTTT
-	-	TRBV18	TRBJ2-4	CASSPIDSRYGGIQYF	TGTGCCAGCTCACCAATAGACAGTCGTTATGGCGGCATTCAGTACTTC
-	-	TRBV11-2	TRBJ2-7	CASSSQSYEQYF	TGTGCCAGCAGCTCCCAATCCTACGAGCAGTACTTC
-	-	TRBV5-1	TRBJ1-2	CASSSGGTYGYTF	TGCGCCAGCAGCTCCGGGGGCACCTATGGCTACACCTTC
-	once	TRBV5-6	TRBJ1-1	CASSFWQVPTEAFF	TGTGCCAGCAGCTTTTGGCAGGTACCCACTGAAGCTTTCTTT
TRBD1	once	TRBV5-1	TRBJ2-2	CASSYNDRVTGELFF	TGCGCCAGCAGCTACAACGACAGGGTGACCGGGGAGCTGTTTTTT
TRBD2	-	TRBV7-3	TRBJ2-5	CASSPHGSGGAETQYF	TGTGCCAGCAGCCCTCATGGGAGCGGGGGGGCGGAGACCCAGTACTTC
TRBD1	-	TRBV27	TRBJ2-7	CASKRDRGRYEQYF	TGTGCCAGCAAGCGGGACAGGGGGCGTTACGAGCAGTACTTC
-	-	TRBV10-3	TRBJ1-2	CASSTPPTYNYGYTF	TGTGCCAGCAGTACGCCCCCGACATATAACTATGGCTACACCTTC
-	medium-sized	TRBV7-3	TRBJ2-6	CASSPPWGARTGANVLTF	TGTGCCAGCAGCCCCCCATGGGGGGCGCGGACTGGGGCCAACGTCCTGACTTTC
-	-	TRBV30	TRBJ1-3	CACPGRGGNTIYF	TGTGCCTGCCCCGGGAGGGGAGGAAACACCATATATTTT
-	once	TRBV5-4	TRBJ2-7	CASSSQTGTYEQYF	TGTGCCAGCAGCTCCCAGACGGGAACCTACGAGCAGTACTTC
-	-	TRBV6-1	TRBJ1-4	CASTSIYREKLFF	TGTGCCAGCACCTCAATCTACAGGGAAAAACTGTTTTTT
-	few	TRBV7-3	TRBJ2-1	CASSSGPRTYNEQFF	TGTGCCAGCAGCTCGGGACCGCGAACCTACAATGAGCAGTTCTTC
-	-	TRBV19	TRBJ1-1	CASSSREAFF	TGTGCCAGTAGCTCCCGTGAAGCTTTCTTT
TRBD1	-	TRBV5-1	TRBJ1-2	CASTPGQGASHYGYTF	TGCGCCAGCACACCCGGACAGGGGGCTTCTCACTATGGCTACACCTTC
-	-	TRBV19	TRBJ1-1	CASFLRGSDTEAFF	TGTGCCAGTTTTCTCAGGGGATCGGACACTGAAGCTTTCTTT
-	few	TRBV1	TRBJ1-5	CTSSSKTIGNQPQHF	TGCACCAGCAGCAGTAAGACCATTGGGAATCAGCCCCAGCATTTT
-	-	TRBV7-3	TRBJ1-1	CASSPYPRGTAEAFF	TGTGCCAGCAGCCCCTACCCGAGGGGGACCGCTGAAGCTTTCTTT
-	-	TRBV2	TRBJ1-1	CASSLQGNTEAFF	TGTGCCAGCAGTTTACAGGGAAACACTGAAGCTTTCTTT
TRBD2	once	TRBV15	TRBJ2-5	CATSRGLAGGKETQYF	TGTGCCACCAGCAGGGGTCTAGCGGGGGGGAAAGAGACCCAGTACTTC
-	medium-sized	TRBV7-9	TRBJ1-1	CASSLDENTEAFF	TGTGCCAGCAGCTTAGACGAGAACACTGAAGCTTTCTTT
-	few	TRBV6-1	TRBJ1-5	CATIGQLNQPQHF	TGTGCCACTATAGGACAGTTAAATCAGCCCCAGCATTTT
-	-	TRBV10-1	TRBJ2-3	CASSESRIGSDTQYF	TGCGCCAGCAGTGAGTCGCGGATAGGGTCAGATACGCAGTATTTT
TRBD2	-	TRBV19	TRBJ2-3	CASSMGLAGDTDTQYF	TGTGCCAGTAGTATGGGACTAGCGGGGGACACAGATACGCAGTATTTT
TRBD2	few	TRBV18	TRBJ2-3	CASSAGTSGLSDTQYF	TGTGCCAGCTCTGCCGGGACTAGCGGACTCTCAGATACGCAGTATTTT
-	few	TRBV11-2	TRBJ1-3	CASSPSQIGNTIYF	TGTGCCAGCAGCCCTTCTCAGATAGGAAACACCATATATTTT
-	-	TRBV28	TRBJ1-1	CAGGGLTNTEAFF	TGTGCCGGGGGGGGTCTTACTAACACTGAAGCTTTCTTT
TRBD1	once	TRBV7-6	TRBJ2-7	CASSWTGQGEQYF	TGTGCCAGCAGCTGGACCGGACAGGGTGAGCAGTACTTC
TRBD1	-	TRBV6-5	TRBJ2-5	CASRSSRDSFSAQYF	TGTGCCAGCAGATCCAGTCGGGACAGCTTTTCGGCCCAGTACTTC
-	few	TRBV18	TRBJ1-1	CASSPSTANTEAFF	TGTGCCAGCTCACCAAGCACGGCGAACACTGAAGCTTTCTTT
TRBD2	once	TRBV5-1	TRBJ2-1	CASSLALAGAGPNEQFF	TGCGCCAGCAGCTTGGCACTAGCGGGGGCCGGGCCCAATGAGCAGTTCTTC
-	-	TRBV7-9	TRBJ1-1	CASSLFRGQGTEAFF	TGTGCCAGCAGCTTATTCCGGGGCCAGGGCACTGAAGCTTTCTTT
-	-	TRBV2	TRBJ1-2	CASGDNGYTF	TGTGCCAGCGGGGATAATGGCTACACCTTC
TRBD1	-	TRBV15	TRBJ1-2	CATSTTRDRENYGYTF	TGTGCCACCAGCACTACCCGGGACAGGGAGAACTATGGCTACACCTTC
TRBD1	-	TRBV5-1	TRBJ1-3	CASSLDRGPDTIYF	TGCGCCAGCAGCTTGGACAGGGGGCCGGACACCATATATTTT
TRBD2	once	TRBV5-6	TRBJ2-1	CASSQVRLAGGEQFF	TGTGCCAGCAGCCAAGTGAGACTAGCGGGGGGTGAGCAGTTCTTC
TRBD2	-	TRBV6-1	TRBJ2-7	CASSDRAGAPREQYF	TGTGCCAGCAGTGACCGAGCGGGGGCCCCCCGCGAGCAGTACTTC
TRBD1	-	TRBV7-9	TRBJ1-2	CASSAGTGGKGPQGYTF	TGTGCCAGCAGCGCAGGGACAGGGGGCAAAGGCCCTCAGGGCTACACCTTC
TRBD2	few	TRBV5-6	TRBJ2-3	CASRLLAGGPDTQYF	TGTGCCAGCAGGCTCCTAGCGGGGGGGCCAGATACGCAGTATTTT
-	-	TRBV27	TRBJ1-2	CASRTGDYGYTF	TGTGCCAGCAGGACAGGCGACTATGGCTACACCTTC
TRBD1	-	TRBV16	TRBJ2-6	CASSLDRVSGANVLTF	TGTGCCAGCAGCCTGGACAGGGTCTCTGGGGCCAACGTCCTGACTTTC
-	-	TRBV10-1	TRBJ1-1	CASSATVDGNTEAFF	TGCGCCAGCAGTGCAACGGTCGACGGGAACACTGAAGCTTTCTTT
-	-	TRBV6-1	TRBJ2-7	CASSTGPSLYEQYF	TGTGCCAGCAGTACAGGGCCGAGCTTATACGAGCAGTACTTC
-	-	TRBV6-1	TRBJ2-2	CASSARTTYTGELFF	TGTGCCAGCAGTGCCCGGACTACCTACACCGGGGAGCTGTTTTTT
-	-	TRBV28	TRBJ1-3	CASNLGTASGNTIYF	TGTGCCAGCAACTTGGGGACGGCCTCTGGAAACACCATATATTTT
-	-	TRBV6-1	TRBJ2-7	CASSEGPAYEQYF	TGTGCCAGCAGTGAAGGTCCCGCCTACGAGCAGTACTTC
TRBD1	-	TRBV15	TRBJ1-4	CATRTGGPNEKLFF	TGTGCCACCCGAACAGGGGGTCCGAATGAAAAACTGTTTTTT